This T cell receptor beta chain was profiled in a study of cytotoxic CD8 clonotypes in ibrutinib-treated CLL. Germline lookup yields CDR1 GTSNPN and CDR2 SVGIG (reference sequence). This CDR3 is 14 amino acids long. The V end was cut by 7 bases, the J end by 4 bases, with 19 bases between. Sequencing was performed with immunoSEQ multiplex PCR; in TCRdb, only in-frame clones are kept and a portion is missing. The table shows 150,000 to 200,000 clones, with about 84% occurring only once. The chain couples TRBV30 to TRBJ2-5, with D possibly matching TRBD2 (6 bases). The sample was PBMCs, taken after 24 months of ibrutinib treatment. This clonotype originated in a human donor with chronic lymphocytic leukemia. Written as DNA, the CDR3 is TGTGCCTCAAGCGGCGGGACCCTGCGAGAGACCCAGTACTTC. Translating it yields CASSGGTLRETQYF.